Presented here are 10 T cell receptor beta chains from one specimen sequenced in a study of CD8+CD57+ T cells in acquired aplastic anemia. TCR beta VDJ and CDR3 profiling used genomic DNA as template. Each CDR3 protein gets one entry after TCRdb re-called the reads with MiXCR. The sample lists about 170,000 distinct CDR3 sequences; approximately 60% were seen once. The sequenced material came from sorted CD4+, CD8+, or CD8+CD57+ T cells (not recorded which) from PBMCs. The receptor set was obtained from a human donor in good health.

The genes are TRBV20-1 and TRBJ1-5; maybe TRBD1 (6 bases). The germline V and J ends were trimmed by 6 bases and 0 bases, with 15 bases remaining between them. Per the germline V gene, CDR1 is DFQATT and CDR2 is SNEGSKA (reference sequence). The length of the CDR3 is 15 residues. The CDR3, as DNA: TGCAGTGCCCCAAAACAGGGATTTAGCAATCAGCCCCAGCATTTT. This gives the protein CSAPKQGFSNQPQHF.

This clonotype was counted ten times or more. This chain links TRBV16 with TRBJ2-1; 8 nucleotides align to TRBD2. The CDR3 extends over 17 amino acids. CDR1 is KGHSY, CDR2 FQNENV, per germline. J lost 3 bases, V lost 0 bases, and 7 bases had no gene match. The CDR3 DNA reads TGTGCCAGCAGCCAATCTGCAGCGGGAGTTGTCTACAATGAGCAGTTCTTC. Translated: CASSQSAAGVVYNEQFF.

J is TRBJ2-3 and V is TRBV7-2; D gene uncertain. The V end lost 6 bases, the J end lost 4 bases, and 8 bases lay between the germline ends. Germline-derived CDR1 and CDR2 are SGHTA and FQGNSA. CDR3 size: 12 residues. The CDR3: CASRFYSDTQYF. The CDR3 coding sequence is TGTGCCAGCAGGTTTTATTCAGATACGCAGTATTTT.

The chain carries TRBV24-1 and TRBJ1-1; D may be TRBD1 (5 bases). Germline lookup yields CDR1 KGHDR and CDR2 SFDVKD. There are 13 residues in the CDR3. Trimming took off 4 bases at V and 5 bases at J, with 10 bases between the two ends. CDR3 loop: CATSDAKGTEAFF. Here the CDR3 DNA reads TGTGCCACCAGTGACGCTAAGGGGACTGAAGCTTTCTTT.

This clonotype was picked up a small number of times. The chain uses TRBV10-3 and TRBJ2-7, with 7 positions matching TRBD2. The CDR3 contains 15 residues. V was clipped by 1 base and J by 3 bases; unmatched bases: 6. Per the germline V gene, CDR1 is ENHRY and CDR2 is SYGVKD. The CDR3 sequence is CAISELTERGYEQYF. DNA of the CDR3: TGTGCCATCAGTGAGTTAACGGAGCGGGGCTACGAGCAGTACTTC.

The rearrangement joins TRBV5-1 to TRBJ2-7, with a possible D match to TRBD1 (6 bases). This CDR3 contains 15 residues. Germline CDR1 SGHRS, CDR2 YFSETQ. V was cut by 0 bases and J by 4 bases, with 14 bases left in between. The CDR3 spells CASSLGQGLRYEQYF. The CDR3 DNA is TGCGCCAGCAGCTTGGGGCAGGGGCTCCGATACGAGCAGTACTTC.

This clonotype was detected many times. This sequence joins TRBV7-6 and TRBJ1-3; D is uncertain. The germline V and J ends were trimmed by 3 bases and 5 bases, with 17 bases remaining between them. CDR1 and CDR2 (germline): SGHVS, FNYEAQ. The length of the CDR3 is 16 residues. The CDR3 nucleotides read TGTGCCAGCAGCTTGAGGGCCCACGGAGGCCGAAACACCATATATTTT. This gives the protein CASSLRAHGGRNTIYF.

The table lists this clonotype with a few counts. The rearrangement joins TRBV15 to TRBJ1-2; D is unclear. The CDR3 contains 14 residues. Germline assignment: CDR1 LNHNV and CDR2 YYDKDF (reference sequence). V shed 5 bases and J shed 6 bases, with 16 bases lying between them. In DNA form, the CDR3 reads TGTGCCACCAGCCCACAAGTTGGATCTGATGGCTACACCTTC. Encoded protein: CATSPQVGSDGYTF.

This clonotype was detected only once. CDR3 nucleotides: TGTGCCAGCAAGGAAAGCGGGGGCTACGAGCAGTACTTC. This sequence encodes CASKESGGYEQYF. The chain combines TRBV2 with TRBJ2-7; 8 bases are shared with TRBD2. Trimming removed 7 bases from V and 3 bases from J; junction bases left unmatched: 5. Germline CDR1 and CDR2: SNHLY and FYNNEI. CDR3 size: 13 residues.

The chain has TRBV15 and TRBJ2-1, with TRBD2 matching over 7 bases. Germline V gene lookup returns CDR1 LNHNV and CDR2 YYDKDF (reference sequence). With 10 bases clipped from V and 2 bases from J, the junction kept 5 bases outside the gene matches. CDR3 length equals 13 residues. The CDR3 is CAMAGVAYNEQFF. Here the CDR3 DNA reads TGTGCCATGGCGGGAGTGGCCTACAATGAGCAGTTCTTC.